This entry lists 29 T cell receptor beta chains sequenced from one sample in a study of T cells in Graves' hyperthyroidism and ophthalmopathy. TCR beta CDR3 regions were amplified from RNA transcripts. First-round RT-PCR of the TCR CDR3 relied on the HTBI primer set. TCRdb ran MiXCR on the multiplex PCR reads and lists one entry per CDR3 protein. The table lists approximately 600,000 distinct CDR3 sequences, 11% to 15% of them singletons, with around 7% in the top ten. Specimen: blood. Receptor source: a woman in her late teens or twenties with Graves' ophthalmopathy.

This clonotype was detected many times. This chain uses TRBV11-2 with TRBJ1-2; tentative D call: TRBD1 (6 bases). The V gene's germline CDR1 is SGHAT and CDR2 FQNNGV. The germline V and J ends were trimmed by 6 bases and 5 bases, with 16 bases remaining between them. The CDR3 loop spans 14 amino acids. CDR3 loop: CASSMIRGGYGYTF. Here the CDR3 DNA reads TGTGCCAGCAGTATGATCAGGGGAGGGTATGGCTACACCTTC.

This clonotype was picked up many times. The chain is built from TRBV7-2 and TRBJ1-1, with no clear D. This CDR3 has 14 amino acids. In germline, CDR1 is SGHTA, CDR2 FQGNSA. V dropped 0 bases and J dropped 6 bases, with 11 bases sitting between them. The CDR3 reads CASSLAFRRSEAFF. The CDR3 coding sequence is TGTGCCAGCAGCTTAGCTTTTCGGCGGTCTGAAGCTTTCTTT. Combining the CDR3 with reference TRBV7-2 and TRBJ1-1 gives the whole variable domain GAGVSQSPSNKVTEKGKDVELRCDPISGHTALYWYRQSLGQGLEFLIYFQGNSAPDKSGLPSDRFSAERTGGSVSTLTIQRTQQEDSAVYLCASSLAFRRSEAFFGQGTRLTVV.

The chain links TRBV24-1 to TRBJ2-1, with D tentatively TRBD1 or TRBD2 (5 bases each). Germline V CDR1 and CDR2: KGHDR, SFDVKD. V lost 5 bases, J lost 3 bases, and 19 bases lay in between. The CDR3 covers 17 residues. The CDR3 loop is CATSAGRTHDLYNEQFF. DNA of the CDR3: TGTGCCACCAGTGCGGGGCGAACCCATGACCTCTACAATGAGCAGTTCTTC.

The sample holds many counts of this clonotype. J is TRBJ1-1 and V is TRBV28; a weak D match, TRBD1 (6 bases). The CDR3 spans 14 residues. Trimming removed 4 bases at V and 7 bases at J, with 16 bases between. The germline gives CDR1 MDHEN, CDR2 SYDVKM. In nucleotides, the CDR3 is TGTGCCAGCAGTTCGCCCGGGGGGGGGCGTGAAGCTTTCTTT. Protein: CASSSPGGGREAFF.

The V gene is TRBV6-2 or TRBV6-3, the J gene TRBJ1-4, with D uncertain. Between the trimmed V and J ends, which lost 2 bases and 10 bases, there was a span of 11 bases. CDR1 is MNHEY, CDR2 SVGEGT, per germline. This CDR3 is 13 amino acids long. In DNA form, the CDR3 reads TGTGCCAGCAGTTACGGGGAACCAGGAAAACTGTTTTTT. This translates into CASSYGEPGKLFF.

This clonotype was found many times. This chain joins TRBV28 and TRBJ2-1; D perhaps matches TRBD2 (6 bases). V was clipped by 1 base and J by 11 bases, with 21 bases between them. CDR1 and CDR2 (germline): MDHEN, SYDVKM. The CDR3 is 16 amino acids. CDR3 DNA: TGTGCCAGCAGTTTATCTACGGGAGAGGTTGGGAATAAGCAGTTCTTC. Translation gives CASSLSTGEVGNKQFF.

At least ten counts were recorded for this clonotype. The chain has TRBV28 and TRBJ1-6; 9 positions match TRBD1. This CDR3 is 16 amino acids long. Germline CDR1 MDHEN, CDR2 SYDVKM. V gave up 10 bases and J gave up 8 bases; unmatched junction bases: 15. The CDR3 reads CAIRPGQGKVYSPLHF. The CDR3 region has the DNA TGTGCCATTCGCCCGGGACAGGGAAAAGTCTATTCACCCCTCCACTTT.

This rearrangement joins TRBV14 to TRBJ1-6, with 7 bases that match TRBD1. The CDR3 extends over 15 amino acids. V shed 0 bases and J 8 bases; nucleotides not matched to a gene: 4. Germline loops: CDR1 SGHDN, CDR2 FVKESK. The CDR3 region has the DNA TGTGCCAGCAGCCAAGAACAGGGGACGGATTCACCCCTCCACTTT. This encodes CASSQEQGTDSPLHF.

This clonotype has at least ten counts. This chain links TRBV20-1 with TRBJ2-3; D is unclear. This CDR3 region has 12 residues. The V end lost 6 bases, the J end lost 8 bases, and 15 bases lay between the germline ends. Germline lookup yields CDR1 DFQATT and CDR2 SNEGSKA (reference sequence). The CDR3 protein is CSAYGSRTTQYF. The DNA for the CDR3 is TGCAGTGCGTATGGATCCCGGACTACGCAGTATTTT.

The table lists this clonotype with many counts. The V and J genes are TRBV2 and TRBJ2-1; D is undetermined. The CDR3 runs 11 residues. V was pared by 1 base and J by 9 bases, with 4 bases between. Germline CDR1 SNHLY, CDR2 FYNNEI. The CDR3 DNA reads TGTGCCAGCAGTGAAGACGGTGAGCAGTTCTTC. It is translated as CASSEDGEQFF.

This clonotype was seen many times. The chain couples TRBV7-2 to TRBJ2-1, with a weak D call TRBD2 (6 bases). The CDR3 runs 13 residues. Germline lookup yields CDR1 SGHTA and CDR2 FQGNSA. V lost 0 bases to trimming and J lost 8 bases, with 8 bases between them. CDR3 region: CASSLAGGYEQFF. The CDR3 DNA reads TGTGCCAGCAGCTTAGCGGGAGGTTATGAGCAGTTCTTC.

This clonotype was seen many times. As DNA, the CDR3 is TGTGCCAGCAGACCCCAACAGGGGGGCGGGGAGACCCAGTACTTC. Translation gives CASRPQQGGGETQYF. The chain combines TRBV28 with TRBJ2-5, with 8 positions matching TRBD1. The CDR3 loop spans 15 amino acids. V lost 6 bases, J lost 5 bases, and 11 bases stayed unmatched. The germline V gene has CDR1 MDHEN and CDR2 SYDVKM.

This clonotype was seen ten or more times. At one end, the junction sequence differs from germline, possibly due to a read error. The genes are TRBV2 and TRBJ2-3; D unclear. The germline V gene has CDR1 SNHLY and CDR2 FYNNEI. The length of the CDR3 is 14 residues. This chain's CDR3 is CASSESATSETQYF. The CDR3 bases are TGTGCCAGCAGTGAGTCGGCAACCTCAGAAACGCAGTATTTT.

This clonotype was seen many times. This sequence joins TRBV9 and TRBJ2-1; 13 positions agree with TRBD2. There are 17 residues in the CDR3. CDR1 SGDLS and CDR2 YYNGEE come from the germline V gene. With 6 bases clipped from V and 0 bases from J, the junction kept 6 bases outside the gene matches. The CDR3 nucleotides read TGTGCCAGCACGGGACTAGCGGGACTAAGCTCCTACAATGAGCAGTTCTTC. Its translation: CASTGLAGLSSYNEQFF.

This clonotype was seen at least ten times. The chain joins TRBV7-3 to TRBJ1-1; D might be TRBD1 (6 bases). In germline, CDR1 is SGHTA, CDR2 FQGTGA. This CDR3 has 15 amino acids. The V and J ends lost 5 bases and 7 bases respectively, with 20 bases between them. The CDR3, as DNA: TGTGCCAGCAGCCCCAGAGCGGGACATCTCTATGAAGCTTTCTTT. Its protein product is CASSPRAGHLYEAFF.

A few counts support this clonotype. The chain employs TRBV5-1 and TRBJ2-3; D ambiguous. The CDR3 totals 12 residues. The ends were cut back, 4 bases at V and 0 bases at J, with 3 bases in the middle. Germline CDR1 SGHRS, CDR2 YFSETQ. The CDR3 DNA sequence: TGCGCCAGCAGCATTAGCACAGATACGCAGTATTTT. Its protein product is CASSISTDTQYF. The full variable domain, rest sourced from reference TRBV5-1 and TRBJ2-3, is KAGVTQTPRYLIKTRGQQVTLSCSPISGHRSVSWYQQTPGQGLQFLFEYFSETQRNKGNFPGRFSGRQFSNSRSEMNVSTLELGDSALYLCASSISTDTQYFGPGTRLTVL.

This clonotype came up many times. The chain couples TRBV7-2 to TRBJ1-2, with D uncertain. V lost 2 bases, J lost 2 bases, and 12 bases lay in between. This CDR3 region has 15 residues. The germline CDR1 and CDR2 sequences are SGHTA and FQGNSA. This chain's CDR3 is CASSLQSGFNYGYTF. In nucleotides, the CDR3 is TGTGCCAGCAGCTTACAGAGCGGATTCAACTATGGCTACACCTTC.

This clonotype was observed many times. V usage is TRBV6-1 and J usage is TRBJ1-2; tentatively, D is TRBD1 (5 bases). The CDR3 runs to 13 residues. Germline lookup yields CDR1 MNHNS and CDR2 SASEGT. V lost 8 bases, J lost 9 bases, and 19 bases lay in between. CDR3 sequence: CASLVGQGRSYTF. The CDR3 DNA follows: TGTGCCAGCCTCGTGGGGCAGGGAAGAAGCTACACCTTC.

This clonotype occurred many times. The chain has TRBV20-1 and TRBJ2-7; TRBD2 agrees at 10 bases. Germline V lookup: CDR1 DFQATT, CDR2 SNEGSKA (reference sequence). Trimming removed 0 bases from V and 4 bases from J; junction bases left unmatched: 6. The CDR3 runs 15 residues. The CDR3 here is CSARDSGRPPYEQYF. DNA of the CDR3: TGCAGTGCTAGAGATAGCGGGAGGCCCCCGTACGAGCAGTACTTC.

This clonotype was found many times. The CDR3 loop is CASSFSGDTQYF. DNA of the CDR3: TGTGCCAGCAGCTTTAGCGGAGATACGCAGTATTTT. The chain combines TRBV6-1 with TRBJ2-3; maybe TRBD2 (6 bases). CDR1 and CDR2 from the germline V gene are MNHNS and SASEGT. This CDR3 has 12 residues. Trimming stripped 6 bases from V and 5 bases from J, with 9 bases between.

This clonotype was seen repeatedly, ten times or more. This chain joins TRBV7-2 and TRBJ2-7, with 15 bases identical to TRBD2. V trimming: 3 bases; J trimming: 5 bases; junction bases outside the gene matches: 17. The CDR3 covers 20 residues. Germline lookup yields CDR1 SGHTA and CDR2 FQGNSA. DNA of the CDR3: TGTGCCAGCAGCTTCGGACTAGCGGGAGGGCCTCGGTTGGGGATCCACGAGCAGTACTTC. As protein: CASSFGLAGGPRLGIHEQYF.

A few counts support this clonotype. The chain links TRBV3-1 to TRBJ2-1; 13 positions match TRBD2. J was trimmed by 6 bases and V by 0 bases; bases with no gene match: 5. This CDR3 is built from 17 residues. CDR1 is LGHDT, CDR2 YNNKEL, per germline (reference sequence). The DNA for the CDR3 is TGTGCCAGCAGCCAAGATCGTGGGACTAGCGGGACCAATGAGCAGTTCTTC. It specifies CASSQDRGTSGTNEQFF.

This clonotype was recorded many times. The chain has TRBV10-3 and TRBJ2-5; perhaps D is TRBD1 or TRBD2 (5 bases each). This CDR3 is 13 amino acids long. V was trimmed by 3 bases and J by 4 bases, leaving 9 bases between them. Germline CDR1 reads ENHRY; CDR2 reads SYGVKD. Here the CDR3 reads CAISERGTETQYF. The CDR3 nucleotides read TGTGCCATCAGTGAAAGAGGGACAGAGACCCAGTACTTC.

This clonotype was counted ten times or more. This chain joins TRBV20-1 and TRBJ1-1, with TRBD1 identical over 12 bases. J gave up 1 base and V 3 bases, and 6 bases lay outside the gene matches. Germline loops: CDR1 DFQATT, CDR2 SNEGSKA (reference sequence). The CDR3 covers 16 residues. The CDR3 DNA sequence: TGCAGTGCTAGGCCCCGGGACAGGGGGCCGAACACTGAAGCTTTCTTT. The encoded protein is CSARPRDRGPNTEAFF.

There are many counts of this clonotype. The chain recombines TRBV12-3 or TRBV12-4 with TRBJ2-1; possible D gene TRBD2, 5 bases. V lost 1 base and J lost 2, with 12 bases in between. The CDR3 has 16 amino acids. CDR3 in DNA: TGTGCCAGCAGTTTAGGGCCGACGGGAACCTACAATGAGCAGTTCTTC. Amino acids: CASSLGPTGTYNEQFF.

This clonotype was counted only a few times. The CDR3 sequence is CSAIGVRRPEAFF. CDR3 bases: TGCAGTGCTATTGGGGTTCGAAGGCCTGAAGCTTTCTTT. This chain links TRBV20-1 with TRBJ1-1; no reliable D call. Germline V CDR1 and CDR2: DFQATT, SNEGSKA (reference sequence). V was trimmed by 4 bases and J by 6 bases, leaving 15 bases between them. This CDR3 comprises 13 residues.

This rearrangement joins TRBV30 to TRBJ2-2; D is perhaps TRBD2 (5 bases). Trimming pared 0 bases from V and 3 bases from J, leaving 11 bases between. This CDR3 region has 15 residues. CDR1 is GTSNPN and CDR2 is SVGIG in the germline V gene (reference sequence). This CDR3 is CAWSVRADYTGELFF. CDR3 nucleotide sequence: TGTGCCTGGAGTGTACGAGCGGACTACACCGGGGAGCTGTTTTTT.

About this clonotype itself: A much larger clone lies one base from this, so it may be a read error. The chain combines TRBV10-3 with TRBJ1-3, with 12 bases that match TRBD1. Germline lookup yields CDR1 ENHRY and CDR2 SYGVKD. The ends lost 5 bases at V and 2 bases at J; junction bases unmatched: 13. CDR3 length: 19 residues. The CDR3 bases are TGTGCCATCAGTTACACGGGACAGGGGGCCGGACTCCCTGGAAACACCATATATTTT. This codes for CAISYTGQGAGLPGNTIYF.

This clonotype appeared many times. The rearrangement joins TRBV28 to TRBJ2-4; D is undetermined. Trimming shortened V by 3 bases and J by 0 bases, and 15 bases separated the two germline ends. The CDR3 sequence is 17 residues long. Germline V gives CDR1 MDHEN, CDR2 SYDVKM. The CDR3: CASSFHPETLAKNIQYF. The CDR3, as DNA: TGTGCCAGCAGTTTCCACCCAGAAACTCTAGCCAAAAACATTCAGTACTTC. Combining the CDR3 with reference TRBV28 and TRBJ2-4 gives the whole variable domain DVKVTQSSRYLVKRTGEKVFLECVQDMDHENMFWYRQDPGLGLRLIYFSYDVKMKEKGDIPEGYSVSREKKERFSLILESASTNQTSMYLCASSFHPETLAKNIQYFGAGTRLSVL.